This T cell receptor beta chain was documented in a study of T cell responses to AZD1222 COVID-19 vaccine. Study outcomes and limitations: The study sampled repertoires only after the peak T cell response.

To note about this clone: As yet, its antigen is unknown.

The CDR3 runs to 14 residues. V lost 8 bases and J lost 11, with 22 bases in between. Germline lookup yields CDR1 SNHLY and CDR2 FYNNEI. Sequencing was performed with immunoSEQ multiplex PCR; in TCRdb, only in-frame clones are kept and a portion is missing. The table includes about 110,000 clones, about 85% detected once. This specimen was peripheral blood, taken on day 0 of AZD1222 vaccination. The TCR comes from an adult in good health. The gene calls are TRBV2 and TRBJ1-5; D is possibly TRBD1 (5 bases). The CDR3 protein is CASLWDPGSGAQHF. The CDR3 coding sequence is TGTGCCAGCTTATGGGACCCCGGGTCGGGGGCCCAGCATTTT.